This T cell receptor beta chain appears in the sequencing data of a study of molecular identifiers for immune sequencing clone quantification. Study outcomes and limitations: Clones with over 20 RNA copies captured over 97% of effector molecules but under 1% of naive ones.

This clonotype was seen a single time. Antigen: not known. The conserved phenylalanine or tryptophan is not found at the CDR3 terminus, so this likely reflects a read error. As previously described, bulk TCR libraries were made using listed TCR primers. Using its own MiXCR run on the PCR reads, TCRdb lists one record per CDR3 protein. The sample includes 100,000 or so distinct CDR3 sequences, around 30% of them seen just once. With RNA at 10%, 30% or 50%, naive CD8 libraries came from roughly 20,000 to 1,000,000 sorted cells. Naive CD8 T cells were sorted as CD8+CD4-CCR7+CD45RA+. J gave up 4 bases and V 4 bases, and 3 bases lay outside the gene matches. Germline V gives CDR1 SGHTA, CDR2 FQGNSA. There are 15 residues in the CDR3.

The receptor's source is a human donor in good health. Some libraries in this study had Jurkat cell RNA spiked in. Sequenced: naive CD8+ T cells from blood, with Jurkat cell RNA spiked in. Regarding subset: FACS-sorted CD8+CD4-CCR7+CD45RA+ naive T cells. The chain joins TRBV7-2 to TRBJ2-3, with 12 nucleotides matching TRBD2. The CDR3 is CASSWASGGADTQYL. For the CDR3, the DNA is TGTGCCAGCAGCTGGGCTAGCGGGGGGGCAGATACGCAGTATTTA.